These T cell receptor beta chains were read from a single sample in a study of blood T cell repertoires in COVID-19. Clones were read by immunoSEQ multiplex PCR, and TCRdb kept only the in-frame ones, dropping some. The data hold 200,000 to 300,000 clones, with just under 85% observed a single time. Sequencing was done on a sample of peripheral blood. The receptors come from a woman over 75 with acute or convalescent COVID-19. The conserved cysteine and the conserved F or W are not part of the CDR3 here.

v_gene: TRBV27
j_gene: TRBJ1-2
CDR3aa: ASSSRRGGVYGYT

v_gene: TRBV12-3/TRBV12-4
j_gene: TRBJ2-5
CDR3aa: ASRKDYRETQY

v_gene: TRBV2
j_gene: TRBJ1-4
CDR3aa: ASSEIQGALSGEKLF

v_gene: TRBV3-1/TRBV3-2
j_gene: TRBJ1-2
CDR3aa: ASSPWDSPIYGYT

v_gene: TRBV28
j_gene: TRBJ1-2
CDR3aa: ASSLPGQGKQWLYGYT

v_gene: TRBV7-2
j_gene: TRBJ2-3
CDR3aa: ASSSRWASGDTQY

v_gene: TRBV2
j_gene: TRBJ1-5
CDR3aa: ASSGYARVVAQH

v_gene: TRBV9
j_gene: TRBJ2-1
CDR3aa: ASSLTRGRDEQF

v_gene: TRBV19
j_gene: TRBJ1-5
CDR3aa: ASSIPQSGGAGQPQH

v_gene: TRBV7-9
j_gene: TRBJ2-4
CDR3aa: ASSSSTGDVAKNIQY

v_gene: TRBV12-5
j_gene: TRBJ1-1
CDR3aa: ASGLGTGGVVTEAF

v_gene: TRBV2
j_gene: TRBJ1-1
CDR3aa: ASSVARVNTEAF

v_gene: TRBV23-1
j_gene: TRBJ1-1
CDR3aa: ASSQASTPCGTEAF

v_gene: TRBV9
j_gene: TRBJ1-5
CDR3aa: ASSVDPAGQPQH

v_gene: TRBV5-1
j_gene: TRBJ2-1
CDR3aa: ASSFVSGQGANEQF

v_gene: TRBV7-2
j_gene: TRBJ2-3
CDR3aa: ASSMGAGGTDTQY

v_gene: TRBV3-1/TRBV3-2
j_gene: TRBJ1-2
CDR3aa: ASSQVGGLGYGYT

v_gene: TRBV9
j_gene: TRBJ1-3
CDR3aa: ASSHRQGHTIY

v_gene: TRBV6-5
j_gene: TRBJ2-5
CDR3aa: ASNQLPQETQY

v_gene: TRBV9
j_gene: TRBJ2-5
CDR3aa: ASSVGASGGVETQY

v_gene: TRBV3-1/TRBV3-2
j_gene: TRBJ1-3
CDR3aa: ASSQPSPGNTIY

v_gene: TRBV27
j_gene: TRBJ1-6
CDR3aa: ASSQGGSSYNSPLH

v_gene: TRBV7-2
j_gene: TRBJ1-2
CDR3aa: ASSLAGTGVLYGYT

v_gene: TRBV9
j_gene: TRBJ1-3
CDR3aa: ASSVVGFPGNTIY

v_gene: TRBV5-1
j_gene: TRBJ1-3
CDR3aa: ASSVDNSGNTIY

v_gene: TRBV6-1
j_gene: TRBJ2-7
CDR3aa: ASSEGTLAVYEQY

v_gene: TRBV5-4
j_gene: TRBJ2-1
CDR3aa: ASSLALAAGEQF

v_gene: TRBV28
j_gene: TRBJ1-1
CDR3aa: ASRRGGNLNTEAF

v_gene: TRBV5-4
j_gene: TRBJ1-5
CDR3aa: ASSLDGQPQH